The clone carrying this TCR beta chain has a handful of counts. Its antigen is currently unknown. The data were taken from a study of T cells after yellow fever vaccination. Points from the study as a whole: Weaker, the secondary response had a peak occurring faster, on day 5 versus 15. Re-detected after boosting: most primary clones, 96% of CD4 and around 86% of CD8.

The germline V and J ends were trimmed by 5 bases and 2 bases, with 15 bases remaining between them. From germline, CDR1 is DFQATT and CDR2 SNEGSKA (reference sequence). The CDR3 extends over 14 amino acids. Synthesis of TCR cDNA relied on 5'RACE template switching, which attached a universal primer site and UMIs. MiXCR was run by TCRdb on the 5' RACE reads, yielding one entry per CDR3 protein. The top ten hold about 16% of the sample, which has under 600,000 distinct CDR3 sequences, about a fifth seen once. This clonotype was sampled from a man aged 18 to 30 who received the YFV17D yellow fever vaccine. V is TRBV20-1 and J is TRBJ2-5; D gene unclear. The sample here was PBMCs, taken less than 25 days after the first yellow fever vaccination. The CDR3 nucleotides are TGCAGTGCTCCGAAGGTCGCCTCACAAGAGACCCAGTACTTC. The encoded protein is CSAPKVASQETQYF.